Shown below are 21 T cell receptor beta chains from a single sample sequenced in a study of blood T cell repertoires in COVID-19. Clones were sequenced by immunoSEQ multiplex PCR, and TCRdb holds only the in-frame ones, with some missing. The sample shows about 200,000 clones, 85% to 90% of them seen only once. The sample comprised peripheral blood. These receptors all come from a woman between 70 and 85 years old with acute or convalescent COVID-19.

The V call is TRBV10-3, the J call TRBJ2-5; 8 positions agree with TRBD1. The CDR3 spans 13 residues. After removal of 5 bases from V and 5 bases from J, the junction contained 4 bases not matched to a gene. Germline V CDR1 and CDR2: ENHRY, SYGVKD. CDR3 residues: CAISRTGMETQYF. The CDR3 nucleotides read TGTGCCATCAGTCGGACAGGGATGGAGACCCAGTACTTC.

This sequence joins TRBV5-5 and TRBJ2-3; 10 nucleotides match TRBD2. The junction had 12 bases not matched to a gene; V was cut back by 5 bases and J by 3 bases. The CDR3 sequence is 17 residues long. Germline V gene lookup returns CDR1 SGHKS and CDR2 YYEKEE (reference sequence). In nucleotides, the CDR3 is TGTGCCAGCAGACTCTCGCCCACTAGCGGGAATACAGATACGCAGTATTTT. This translates into CASRLSPTSGNTDTQYF. Full variable domain (outside the CDR3, taken from reference TRBV5-5 and TRBJ2-3): DAGVTQSPTHLIKTRGQQVTLRCSPISGHKSVSWYQQVLGQGPQFIFQYYEKEERGRGNFPDRFSARQFPNYSSELNVNALLLGDSALYLCASRLSPTSGNTDTQYFGPGTRLTVL.

The chain recombines TRBV28 with TRBJ2-4, with D maybe TRBD1 (5 bases). Trimming stripped 5 bases from V and 13 bases from J, with 15 bases between. CDR1 MDHEN and CDR2 SYDVKM come from the germline V gene. This CDR3 contains 12 residues. CDR3 in DNA: TGTGCCAGCAGTCCCGGACAAGATATACAGTACTTC. It translates to CASSPGQDIQYF. Full variable domain (rest looked up from reference TRBV28 and TRBJ2-4): DVKVTQSSRYLVKRTGEKVFLECVQDMDHENMFWYRQDPGLGLRLIYFSYDVKMKEKGDIPEGYSVSREKKERFSLILESASTNQTSMYLCASSPGQDIQYFGAGTRLSVL.

This rearrangement joins TRBV27 to TRBJ2-3; a weak D match, TRBD2 (5 bases). Germline-derived CDR1 and CDR2 are MNHEY and SMNVEV (reference sequence). V lost 7 bases to trimming and J lost 2 bases, with 16 bases between them. The CDR3 has 15 amino acids. DNA of the CDR3: TGTGCCAGCAAGACCGGAGAGGGAATCACAGATACGCAGTATTTT. It translates to CASKTGEGITDTQYF.

The rearrangement joins TRBV29-1 to TRBJ2-1; 7 positions agree with TRBD2. Germline assignment: CDR1 SQVTM and CDR2 ANQGSEA. The CDR3 contains 12 residues. Losses at the gene ends were 7 bases for V and 6 bases for J; bases not matched to a gene: 6. The CDR3 nucleotides read TGCAGCGGGACTAGTCCAGGCAATGAGCAGTTCTTC. Translation: CSGTSPGNEQFF.

The chain uses TRBV18 and TRBJ1-1; a possible D gene is TRBD1 (5 bases). Between the trimmed V and J ends, which lost 6 bases and 3 bases, there was a span of 17 bases. CDR3 length equals 15 residues. The germline CDR1 and CDR2 sequences are KGHSH and LQKENI. The CDR3 spells CASSPGQGGYTEAFF. The DNA for the CDR3 is TGTGCCAGCTCCCCGGGGCAGGGAGGATACACTGAAGCTTTCTTT.

The genes are TRBV4-1 and TRBJ1-5, with D hard to call. This CDR3 is 14 amino acids long. Germline V gene data show CDR1 as MGHRA and CDR2 as YSYEKL. Trimming cost V 6 bases and J 3 bases, with 12 bases left between them. DNA for the CDR3: TGCGCCAGCAGTCCTCGACTGAACAATCAGCCCCAGCATTTT. As protein: CASSPRLNNQPQHF.

This clone was detected only once. The J gene is TRBJ2-1, the V gene TRBV6-6; 9 bases map to TRBD1. The CDR3 spans 15 residues. V dropped 0 bases and J dropped 6; count of bases not matched to a gene: 3. Germline V gene data show CDR1 as MNHNY and CDR2 as SVGAGI (reference sequence). CDR3 in DNA: TGTGCCAGCAGTTACTCGGGACAGGGCGCCAATGAGCAGTTCTTC. Encoded protein: CASSYSGQGANEQFF.

The chain uses TRBV18 and TRBJ2-7; D is uncertain. This CDR3 contains 12 residues. Trimming shortened V by 2 bases and J by 4 bases, and 6 bases separated the two germline ends. Germline V gene data show CDR1 as KGHSH and CDR2 as LQKENI. The CDR3 here is CASSPARYEQYF. CDR3 coding DNA: TGTGCCAGCTCACCAGCTCGGTACGAGCAGTACTTC. Using reference TRBV18 and TRBJ2-7 for the parts outside the CDR3, the full variable domain is NAGVMQNPRHLVRRRGQEARLRCSPMKGHSHVYWYRQLPEEGLKFMVYLQKENIIDESGMPKERFSAEFPKEGPSILRIQQVVRGDSAAYFCASSPARYEQYFGPGTRLTVT.

About this clone itself: A read error may produce the germline difference seen at one junction end. The J gene is TRBJ1-2, the V gene TRBV7-7, with 8 positions matching TRBD1. The germline CDR1 and CDR2 sequences are SSHAT and FNYEAQ (reference sequence). This CDR3 contains 15 residues. The CDR3 loop reads CASSPLTGANYGYTF. The CDR3, as DNA: TGTGCTAGCAGCCCTCTGACAGGGGCTAACTATGGCTACACCTTC.

The rearrangement links TRBV27 to TRBJ2-7; 7 bases align to TRBD2. This CDR3 has 15 amino acids. Germline CDR1 reads MNHEY; CDR2 reads SMNVEV (reference sequence). The J segment lost 2 bases and the V segment lost 0 bases, leaving 4 bases of the junction unmatched. The CDR3 region is CASSLSPSGAYEQYF. DNA for the CDR3: TGTGCCAGCAGTTTATCGCCCAGCGGGGCCTACGAGCAGTACTTC.

The V call is TRBV6-5, the J call TRBJ2-7; 8 nucleotides line up with TRBD1. Per germline, CDR1 MNHEY and CDR2 SVGAGI. V lost 6 bases to trimming and J lost 6 bases; unmatched junction nucleotides: 7. The CDR3 runs to 13 residues. CDR3 in amino acids: CASRGTGIGEQYF. The CDR3 DNA is TGTGCCAGCAGGGGGACAGGAATTGGCGAGCAGTACTTC.

The chain joins TRBV6-6 to TRBJ2-1, with 7 bases identical to TRBD2. Looked up from germline, CDR1 is MNHNY and CDR2 is SVGAGI (reference sequence). There are 14 residues in the CDR3. With 5 bases clipped from V and 8 bases from J, the junction kept 9 bases outside the gene matches. In nucleotides, the CDR3 is TGTGCCAGCAGTATCGGGGGGACCTGGGATGAGCAGTTCTTC. This codes for CASSIGGTWDEQFF.

The J gene is TRBJ1-6, the V gene TRBV10-3; 8 nucleotides line up with TRBD1. V trimming: 4 bases; J trimming: 5 bases; junction bases outside the gene matches: 10. The germline gives CDR1 ENHRY, CDR2 SYGVKD. The CDR3 spans 17 residues. CDR3 sequence (DNA): TGTGCCATCAGTGGTACAAGGACAGGGACACATAATTCACCCCTCCACTTT. Protein sequence: CAISGTRTGTHNSPLHF.

The CDR3 sequence: CASSQGDRTFF. CDR3 nucleotides: TGTGCCAGCAGCCAAGGCGACAGGACTTTCTTT. The chain has TRBV3-1 (or the pseudogene TRBV3-2) and TRBJ1-1; possible D gene TRBD1, 6 bases. Trimming removed 1 base at V and 12 bases at J, with 9 bases between. The CDR3 loop spans 11 amino acids. Germline V gives CDR1 LGHDT, CDR2 YNNKEL (reference sequence).

The V call is TRBV12-2, the J call TRBJ2-2; the D segment call TRBD2 is taken from the table without a DNA check. TRBV12-2 is a recognized pseudogene. The CDR3 contains 16 residues. This CDR3 is CASRSPSDPYTGELFF. The CDR3 DNA reads TGTGCAAGTCGCTCTCCTAGCGACCCTTACACCGGGGAGCTGTTTTTT.

This rearrangement joins TRBV3-1 (or the pseudogene TRBV3-2) to TRBJ2-3, with 8 bases matching TRBD2. V trimming: 5 bases; J trimming: 4 bases; junction bases outside the gene matches: 8. This CDR3 comprises 15 residues. The germline CDR1 and CDR2 sequences are LGHDT and YNNKEL (reference sequence). CDR3 in DNA: TGTGCCAGCAGCAGTCTGGCGGGGGGACCAGATACGCAGTATTTT. Amino acid sequence: CASSSLAGGPDTQYF.

The gene calls are TRBV7-2 and TRBJ2-1; D unresolved. CDR3 length: 12 residues. Germline V lookup: CDR1 SGHTA, CDR2 FQGNSA. Trimming took 8 bases from V and 9 from J, leaving 14 bases between them. CDR3 loop: CASGLGPPEQFF. The CDR3 DNA follows: TGTGCCAGCGGCCTAGGGCCGCCTGAGCAGTTCTTC.

The chain is built from TRBV19 and TRBJ2-1, with TRBD1 as a possible D gene (7 bases). The CDR3 is 16 amino acids. Germline CDR1 LNHDA, CDR2 SQIVND (reference sequence). V was shortened by 1 base and J by 4 bases, with 14 bases between the two germline ends. The DNA of the CDR3 is TGTGCCAGTAGTATAGTGGAGGGGGCCGGTTACAATGAGCAGTTCTTC. This codes for CASSIVEGAGYNEQFF.

The CDR3 nucleotides are TGTGCCAGCCTCCCGAGCAGCAGGGACACCATATATTTT. This translates into CASLPSSRDTIYF. The rearrangement uses TRBV19 and TRBJ1-3, with D perhaps TRBD1 (5 bases). The germline gives CDR1 LNHDA, CDR2 SQIVND (reference sequence). The CDR3 totals 13 residues. V was clipped by 9 bases and J by 8 bases, with 17 bases between them. The full variable domain, rest sourced from reference TRBV19 and TRBJ1-3, is DGGITQSPKYLFRKEGQNVTLSCEQNLNHDAMYWYRQDPGQGLRLIYYSQIVNDFQKGDIAEGYSVSREKKESFPLTVTSAQKNPTAFYLCASLPSSRDTIYFGEGSWLTVV.

This rearrangement joins TRBV18 to TRBJ1-1; D gene uncertain. Germline V CDR1 and CDR2: KGHSH, LQKENI. Trimming took 3 bases from V and 3 from J, leaving 11 bases between them. This CDR3 spans 14 amino acids. CDR3 sequence reads: CASSPGTSDTEAFF. The CDR3 nucleotides are TGTGCCAGCTCACCGGGCACATCAGACACTGAAGCTTTCTTT.